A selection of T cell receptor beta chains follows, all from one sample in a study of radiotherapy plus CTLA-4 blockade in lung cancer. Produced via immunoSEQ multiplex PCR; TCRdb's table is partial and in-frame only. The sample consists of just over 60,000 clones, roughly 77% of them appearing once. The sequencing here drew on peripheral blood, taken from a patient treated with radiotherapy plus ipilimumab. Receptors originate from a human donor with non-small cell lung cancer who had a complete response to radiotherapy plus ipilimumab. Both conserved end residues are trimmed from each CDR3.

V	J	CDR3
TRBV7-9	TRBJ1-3	ASSVSTGFSGNTIY
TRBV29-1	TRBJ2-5	SDTQTSRGGETQY
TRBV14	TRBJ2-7	ASSQGTGGTYEQY
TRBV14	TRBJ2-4	ASSQGRLAQY
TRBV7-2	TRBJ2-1	ASSRASGSFPNEQF
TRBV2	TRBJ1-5	ASSRRAGEPQH
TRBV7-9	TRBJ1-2	ASSSRRTNYGYT
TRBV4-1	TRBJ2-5	ASSQRSARETQY
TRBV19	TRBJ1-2	ASSRYGSLNYGYT
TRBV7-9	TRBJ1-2	ASSDGLTPYGYT
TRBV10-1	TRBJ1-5	ASSEDSPAYSNQPQH
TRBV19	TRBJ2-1	ASTGTSGRNNEQF
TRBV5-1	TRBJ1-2	ASSLDGGAYGYT
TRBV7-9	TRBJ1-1	ASGGQGNTEAF
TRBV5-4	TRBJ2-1	ASSLQRLAGGLNEQF
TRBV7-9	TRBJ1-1	ASSVGQGGAEAF
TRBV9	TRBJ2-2	ASSPRTSGLNTGELF
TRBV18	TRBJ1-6	ASSPGGGADSPLH
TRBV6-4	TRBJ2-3	ASSQQGSTDTQY
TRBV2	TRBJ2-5	ASRTGTSGGAGY
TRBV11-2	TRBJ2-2	ASSTIRGITGELF
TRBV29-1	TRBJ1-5	SVGGGRNQPQH
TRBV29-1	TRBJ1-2	SVEAGKDGYT
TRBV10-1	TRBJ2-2	ASSDPRGRSTGELF
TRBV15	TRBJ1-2	ATSRDLGKGGYT
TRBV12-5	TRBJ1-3	ASGFLPSGNTIY
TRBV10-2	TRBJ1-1	ASSRGRWDTEAF